Shown below are 20 T cell receptor beta chains from a single sample sequenced in a study of identical twins. One entry per CDR3 protein results from TCRdb running MiXCR on the 5' RACE reads. Of roughly 1.6 million distinct CDR3 sequences in the sample, roughly 35% are singletons; the top ten hold approximately 0.29%. The sequenced sample was cord blood. Receptors were obtained from a newborn girl in good health.

A few counts support this clonotype. The J gene is TRBJ2-7, the V gene TRBV7-8; D might be TRBD1 (6 bases). Germline CDR1 and CDR2: SGHVS and FQNEAQ. Trimming pared 2 bases from V and 0 bases from J, leaving 11 bases between. CDR3 length equals 15 residues. The CDR3: CASSLPRDNSYEQYF. As DNA, the CDR3 is TGTGCCAGCAGCTTACCCCGGGACAACTCCTACGAGCAGTACTTC.

This chain's CDR3 is CASSLGLVGADTQYF. The CDR3 DNA reads as TGTGCCAGCAGCTTAGGACTAGTGGGAGCAGATACGCAGTATTTT. The chain combines TRBV7-6 with TRBJ2-3; the D gene is possibly TRBD2 (6 bases). Trimming took off 1 base at V and 4 bases at J, with 12 bases between the two ends. The CDR3 spans 15 residues. In germline, CDR1 is SGHVS, CDR2 FNYEAQ.

This chain links TRBV15 with TRBJ2-3; D not certain. The CDR3 loop spans 14 amino acids. CDR1 is LNHNV, CDR2 YYDKDF, per germline (reference sequence). Between the trimmed V and J ends, which lost 3 bases and 8 bases, there was a span of 15 bases. Here the CDR3 reads CATSSDTRWITQYF. For the CDR3, the DNA is TGTGCCACCAGCAGCGACACCCGCTGGATTACGCAGTATTTT.

This clonotype was observed many times. This chain connects TRBV28 to TRBJ1-2, with D perhaps TRBD1 (6 bases). This CDR3 has 13 residues. Germline CDR1 and CDR2: MDHEN and SYDVKM. V lost 4 bases to trimming and J lost 4 bases, with 10 bases between them. CDR3 in DNA: TGTGCCAGCAGTTCCCCAGGGGTCTATGGCTACACCTTC. Amino acid sequence: CASSSPGVYGYTF.

The V gene is TRBV11-2, the J gene TRBJ2-7; 13 bases match TRBD2. The CDR3 runs 17 residues. Trimming took 0 bases from V and 5 from J; bases not matched to a gene: 7. CDR1 and CDR2 (germline): SGHAT, FQNNGV. DNA of the CDR3: TGTGCCAGCAGCTTAGATCCTACTAGCGGGGGGGCCCACGAGCAGTACTTC. Translated, it gives CASSLDPTSGGAHEQYF.

The chain combines TRBV20-1 with TRBJ1-5; D may be TRBD1 (6 bases). The CDR3 loop spans 16 amino acids. CDR1 DFQATT and CDR2 SNEGSKA come from the germline V gene (reference sequence). Trimming stripped 0 bases from V and 5 bases from J, with 17 bases between. CDR3 amino acids: CSARDATGANHQPQHF. CDR3 nucleotide sequence: TGCAGTGCTAGAGATGCTACGGGGGCAAACCATCAGCCCCAGCATTTT.

A few counts support this clonotype. The chain uses TRBV12-5 and TRBJ2-3; no firm D call. The CDR3 has 13 residues. V lost 3 bases, J lost 6 bases, and 10 bases lay in between. Germline V gene lookup returns CDR1 LGHNT and CDR2 FRNRAP. The CDR3 here is CASGFGVGDTQYF. In nucleotides, the CDR3 is TGTGCTAGTGGTTTTGGAGTGGGGGATACGCAGTATTTT.

CDR3 DNA: TGCAGTGCTTGGCTGGTCGGGACAGAAGAGACCCAGTACTTC. Its translation is CSAWLVGTEETQYF. This rearrangement joins TRBV20-1 to TRBJ2-5, with 7 positions matching TRBD1. J was trimmed by 3 bases and V by 5 bases; bases with no gene match: 9. This CDR3 has 14 amino acids. Per the germline V gene, CDR1 is DFQATT and CDR2 is SNEGSKA (reference sequence).

This clonotype was recorded once. This chain joins TRBV20-1 and TRBJ2-1, with D perhaps TRBD2 (5 bases). The V gene lost 2 bases and the J gene lost 6 bases, with 8 bases spanning the gap. The germline CDR1 and CDR2 sequences are DFQATT and SNEGSKA (reference sequence). This CDR3 is built from 12 residues. This CDR3 reads CSARLAPNEQFF. CDR3 nucleotides: TGCAGTGCTAGACTAGCTCCCAATGAGCAGTTCTTC.

This clonotype was found many times. The chain joins TRBV9 to TRBJ2-5, with D possibly being TRBD1 (5 bases). Trimming took 1 base from V and 3 from J, leaving 16 bases between them. The CDR3 loop spans 16 amino acids. Looked up from germline, CDR1 is SGDLS and CDR2 is YYNGEE. CDR3 sequence: CASSVTGTFTKETQYF. The CDR3 region has the DNA TGTGCCAGCAGCGTAACAGGTACCTTCACAAAAGAGACCCAGTACTTC.

The chain uses TRBV3-1 and TRBJ2-5, with a possible D match to TRBD2 (6 bases). The CDR3 length is 14 residues. Germline loops: CDR1 LGHDT, CDR2 YNNKEL (reference sequence). V was cut by 6 bases and J by 5 bases, with 16 bases left in between. CDR3 in amino acids: CASRVSGLRETQYF. The CDR3 nucleotides read TGTGCCAGCAGGGTTAGCGGCCTTCGGGAGACCCAGTACTTC.

This chain uses TRBV4-2 with TRBJ2-1; 9 bases map to TRBD2. Germline values: CDR1 LGHNA, CDR2 YNFKEQ. V lost 1 base to trimming and J lost 6 bases; unmatched junction nucleotides: 10. This CDR3 has 17 amino acids. CDR3 DNA: TGTGCCAGCAGCCAAGGGAGCGGGGGGTGGCTCTTCAATGAGCAGTTCTTC. Translated: CASSQGSGGWLFNEQFF.

This clonotype was picked up a small number of times. V and J are TRBV28 and TRBJ1-1; 11 bases line up with TRBD1. V gave up 5 bases and J gave up 2 bases; unmatched junction bases: 7. Germline loops: CDR1 MDHEN, CDR2 SYDVKM. This CDR3 region has 16 residues. The CDR3 bases are TGTGCCAGCAGTGACCGGGACAGGGGGATCAACACTGAAGCTTTCTTT. Its protein product is CASSDRDRGINTEAFF.

This clonotype was picked up a small number of times. The V and J genes are TRBV29-1 and TRBJ2-1; 16 bases are a match to TRBD2. The CDR3 runs to 19 residues. V shed 4 bases and J 0 bases; nucleotides not matched to a gene: 9. CDR1 and CDR2 from the germline V gene are SQVTM and ANQGSEA. CDR3 nucleotides: TGCAGCGTTGCCCTGGGACTAGCGGGGGGGAAAAACTCCTACAATGAGCAGTTCTTC. Translation: CSVALGLAGGKNSYNEQFF.

The sample holds a few counts of this clonotype. The gene calls are TRBV28 and TRBJ2-4; 10 nucleotides line up with TRBD2. With the DNA end fitting TRBJ2-7 better, the J assignment may be wrong. CDR1 is MDHEN, CDR2 SYDVKM, per germline. The CDR3 length is 16 residues. DNA of the CDR3: TGTGCCAGCAGTTTCGTAACTAGCGGGAAATCCTACGAGCAGTACTTC. It is translated as CASSFVTSGKSYEQYF.

The CDR3: CASSSRGRAYEQYF. For the CDR3, the DNA is TGTGCCAGCAGTTCCCGGGGACGAGCTTACGAGCAGTACTTC. The chain carries TRBV25-1 and TRBJ2-5; D possibly uses TRBD1 or TRBD2 (5 bases each). The DNA end is a closer match to TRBJ2-7, so the J assignment may be wrong. From germline, CDR1 is MGHDK and CDR2 SYGVNS. This CDR3 contains 14 residues.

The chain has TRBV2 and TRBJ2-2; 8 bases agree with TRBD1. This CDR3 region has 15 residues. V gave up 6 bases and J gave up 0 bases; unmatched junction bases: 3. Per germline, CDR1 SNHLY and CDR2 FYNNEI. The CDR3 here is CASSEQGANTGELFF. In DNA, the CDR3 is TGTGCCAGCAGCGAACAGGGGGCGAACACCGGGGAGCTGTTTTTT.

This clonotype showed up just a few times. The CDR3 loop reads CSARDGAALYGEQFF. The CDR3 DNA follows: TGCAGTGCTAGAGACGGTGCTGCCCTATATGGTGAGCAGTTCTTC. The genes are TRBV20-1 and TRBJ2-1; D remains ambiguous. Germline assignment: CDR1 DFQATT and CDR2 SNEGSKA (reference sequence). The V gene lost 0 bases and the J gene lost 9 bases, with 18 bases spanning the gap. The CDR3 loop spans 15 amino acids.

The CDR3 protein is CSATPTRDYNEQFF. The CDR3 bases are TGCAGTGCTACGCCGACTAGGGACTACAATGAGCAGTTCTTC. The V and J genes are TRBV20-1 and TRBJ2-1; weak D call: TRBD2 (6 bases). Germline CDR1 is DFQATT and CDR2 is SNEGSKA (reference sequence). Trimming cost V 4 bases and J 3 bases, with 13 bases left between them. The CDR3 contains 14 residues.

Only a few counts were recorded for this clonotype. CDR3 protein: CSARDPKLAGTTDTQYF. CDR3 DNA: TGCAGTGCTAGGGATCCCAAACTAGCGGGGACCACAGATACGCAGTATTTT. The chain employs TRBV20-1 and TRBJ2-3; 10 positions agree with TRBD2. J gave up 2 bases and V 3 bases, and 11 bases lay outside the gene matches. Germline lookup yields CDR1 DFQATT and CDR2 SNEGSKA (reference sequence). The CDR3 loop spans 17 amino acids.